This entry lists 18 T cell receptor beta chains sequenced from one sample in a study of beta chain features in type 1 diabetes. As every portion of the isolated RNA was reverse transcribed, the sequencing read expressed TCRB transcripts. TCRdb keeps only in-frame clones here, not all; method: immunoSEQ multiplex PCR. Altogether approximately 200,000 clones are present, 9.6% being singletons, with the ten largest covering approximately 0.035%. The sequenced material came from naive CD4+ T cells from blood. All receptors derive from a woman younger than 35 in good health.

In this sample, this clone turned up a few times. J is TRBJ2-3 and V is TRBV30; maybe TRBD1 (5 bases). The CDR3 loop spans 15 amino acids. CDR1 is GTSNPN, CDR2 SVGIG, per germline (reference sequence). The V gene lost 2 bases and the J gene lost 3 bases, with 15 bases spanning the gap. CDR3 bases: TGTGCCTGGAGTAGGGGTAAGGGAAGAACAGATACGCAGTATTTT. Translated, it gives CAWSRGKGRTDTQYF.

CDR3 bases: TGTGCCAGCAGCTTGGGGCTAGCGGAAACCGGGGAGCTGTTTTTT. This codes for CASSLGLAETGELFF. The V call is TRBV5-4, the J call TRBJ2-2; 7 bases are shared with TRBD2. Trimming took 0 bases from V and 5 from J; bases not matched to a gene: 4. Germline V lookup: CDR1 SGHNT, CDR2 YYREEE (reference sequence). The CDR3 consists of 15 residues. Using reference TRBV5-4 and TRBJ2-2 for the parts outside the CDR3, the full variable domain is ETGVTQSPTHLIKTRGQQVTLRCSSQSGHNTVSWYQQALGQGPQFIFQYYREEENGRGNFPPRFSGLQFPNYSSELNVNALELDDSALYLCASSLGLAETGELFFGEGSRLTVL.

This clone appeared a few times. The genes are TRBV30 and TRBJ2-1; 8 bases line up with TRBD1. Looked up from germline, CDR1 is GTSNPN and CDR2 is SVGIG (reference sequence). The CDR3 runs 14 residues. Germline trimming cut 4 bases from V and 9 bases from J; bases unmatched to any gene: 11. Written as DNA, the CDR3 is TGTGCCTGGATGGGGCGGGACAGGACCTTTGAGCAGTTCTTC. Its translation: CAWMGRDRTFEQFF.

This clone was found a few times. Other DNA sequences within the sample encode an identical CDR3. V usage is TRBV9 and J usage is TRBJ2-1, with 9 bases that match TRBD2. V lost 4 bases, J lost 0 bases, and 2 bases stayed unmatched. The CDR3 covers 15 residues. The germline gives CDR1 SGDLS, CDR2 YYNGEE. The CDR3 coding sequence is TGTGCCAGCAGCCTTAGCGGGAGCTCCTACAATGAGCAGTTCTTC. Translation: CASSLSGSSYNEQFF.

V and J are TRBV30 and TRBJ2-1; D possibly corresponds to TRBD2 (7 bases). The CDR3 consists of 12 residues. Per the germline V gene, CDR1 is GTSNPN and CDR2 is SVGIG (reference sequence). In DNA form, the CDR3 reads TGTGCTAGGGGGGGGGCCGTGGATGAGCAGTTCTTC. It codes for CARGGAVDEQFF.

This sequence joins TRBV19 and TRBJ1-1; possible D gene TRBD1, 5 bases. CDR3 length equals 14 residues. V was trimmed by 10 bases and J by 1 base, leaving 16 bases between them. CDR1 is LNHDA and CDR2 is SQIVND in the germline V gene (reference sequence). Here the CDR3 reads CATRHPTENTEAFF. CDR3 in DNA: TGTGCCACCCGTCATCCGACAGAGAACACTGAAGCTTTCTTT. Looking up the rest from reference TRBV19 and TRBJ1-1 gives the full variable domain: DGGITQSPKYLFRKEGQNVTLSCEQNLNHDAMYWYRQDPGQGLRLIYYSQIVNDFQKGDIAEGYSVSREKKESFPLTVTSAQKNPTAFYLCATRHPTENTEAFFGQGTRLTVV.

This clone was seen more than once but under ten times. The chain joins TRBV6-1 to TRBJ2-7; 7 nucleotides agree with TRBD1. V dropped 4 bases and J dropped 5; count of bases not matched to a gene: 5. CDR3 size: 13 residues. Looked up from germline, CDR1 is MNHNS and CDR2 is SASEGT. CDR3 DNA: TGTGCCAGCAGTGCGGTAGACAGGGACGAGCAGTACTTC. Translation: CASSAVDRDEQYF.

This clone appeared many times. The germline gene is not matched at one end of the junction; a read error may be the cause. This sequence joins TRBV14 and TRBJ2-1; D is possibly TRBD1 (8 bases). The CDR3 runs to 12 residues. Looked up from germline, CDR1 is SGHDN and CDR2 is FVKESK. CDR3 sequence reads: CASSHSRTGRVF. In nucleotides, the CDR3 is TGTGCCAGCAGCCATTCTCGGACAGGGAGGGTCTTC.

This clone was observed many times. The CDR3 sequence is CASSLASLNTEAFF. CDR3 DNA sequence: TGTGCCAGCAGCTTAGCCAGTTTGAACACTGAAGCTTTCTTT. The rearrangement joins TRBV7-2 to TRBJ1-1; D not certain. The V gene's germline CDR1 is SGHTA and CDR2 FQGNSA. The V end was cut by 0 bases, the J end by 0 bases, with 5 bases between. The CDR3 runs 14 residues.

This clone occurred a few times. This chain joins TRBV4-1 and TRBJ2-6, with 7 bases that match TRBD1. Germline values: CDR1 MGHRA, CDR2 YSYEKL. This CDR3 has 18 amino acids. The V and J ends lost 3 bases and 0 bases, in that order; junction bases with no gene match: 8. CDR3 in amino acids: CASSHKTGNASGANVLTF. The CDR3 DNA reads TGCGCCAGCAGCCACAAGACAGGGAATGCCTCTGGGGCCAACGTCCTGACTTTC.

This clone was found a few times. The chain uses TRBV5-6 and TRBJ2-5; 9 bases map to TRBD1. Germline lookup yields CDR1 SGHDT and CDR2 YYEEEE. Unmatched junction bases numbered 13, after V lost 3 bases and J lost 1 base. The CDR3 length is 18 residues. CDR3 sequence: CASSSPARDRASQETQYF. DNA for the CDR3: TGTGCCAGCAGCTCACCGGCCCGGGACAGGGCCTCCCAAGAGACCCAGTACTTC.

This clone was counted at least ten times. The sample carries other DNA sequences with the same CDR3. CDR3 residues: CASSSLQETQYF. The CDR3, as DNA: TGTGCCAGCAGCTCCCTCCAAGAGACCCAGTACTTC. V gene TRBV7-9 combines with J gene TRBJ2-5; D not resolved. V lost 4 bases, J lost 1 base, and 4 bases lay in between. The length of the CDR3 is 12 residues. Germline values: CDR1 SEHNR, CDR2 FQNEAQ (reference sequence).

The V gene is TRBV6-1, the J gene TRBJ1-6, with TRBD1 matching over 9 bases. CDR1 MNHNS and CDR2 SASEGT come from the germline V gene. V gave up 0 bases and J gave up 10 bases; unmatched junction bases: 4. The length of the CDR3 is 15 residues. The CDR3 region is CASSEARTGASPLHF. CDR3 in DNA: TGTGCCAGCAGTGAAGCGAGGACAGGGGCGTCACCCCTCCACTTT.

This clone occurred a few times. J is TRBJ1-1 and V is TRBV19; a possible D gene is TRBD1 (5 bases). There are 13 residues in the CDR3. CDR1 LNHDA and CDR2 SQIVND come from the germline V gene (reference sequence). Trimming pared 7 bases from V and 0 bases from J, leaving 9 bases between. CDR3 protein: CASTEGLNTEAFF. CDR3 coding DNA: TGTGCCAGTACGGAGGGGCTGAACACTGAAGCTTTCTTT.

This clone has more than one count but fewer than ten. V and J are TRBV30 and TRBJ1-2; TRBD1 matches at 11 bases. V lost 2 bases and J lost 4; bases outside the gene matches: 3. This CDR3 region has 14 residues. The germline V gene has CDR1 GTSNPN and CDR2 SVGIG (reference sequence). The CDR3 spells CAWSLGTGGYGYTF. The DNA for the CDR3 is TGTGCCTGGAGTCTCGGGACAGGGGGCTATGGCTACACCTTC.

In DNA, the CDR3 is TGTGCCAGCAGCCCCAAGCCCCAAGGCACAGATACGCAGTATTTT. This gives the protein CASSPKPQGTDTQYF. V and J are TRBV9 and TRBJ2-3; D unclear. V lost 4 bases and J 1 base, leaving 13 bases between the germline ends. Germline V gives CDR1 SGDLS, CDR2 YYNGEE. The CDR3 contains 15 residues.

There are a few counts of this clone. The gene calls are TRBV7-9 and TRBJ1-1, with TRBD1 as a possible D gene (6 bases). The CDR3 is 14 residues long. From germline, CDR1 is SEHNR and CDR2 FQNEAQ (reference sequence). V shed 8 bases and J shed 8 bases, with 21 bases lying between them. CDR3 in DNA: TGTGCCAGCCGAGACCCAGGGGAAATCTTAGAAGCTTTCTTT. Protein sequence: CASRDPGEILEAFF.

The chain uses TRBV25-1 and TRBJ1-2, with D perhaps TRBD1 (5 bases). The CDR3 is 12 amino acids. V was cut by 6 bases and J by 4 bases, with 9 bases left in between. Per the germline V gene, CDR1 is MGHDK and CDR2 is SYGVNS. This chain's CDR3 is CASRRDSYGYTF. CDR3 bases: TGTGCCAGCAGGAGAGACAGCTATGGCTACACCTTC.